Shown below are 30 T cell receptor beta chains from a single sample sequenced in a study of blood T cell repertoires in COVID-19. The data were produced by immunoSEQ multiplex PCR, yet TCRdb's version contains in-frame clones alone and is incomplete. This table holds about 260,000 clones, about 87% found once. Sequenced input: PBMCs or T cells enriched from blood (not recorded which). These receptors were collected from a woman aged 45 to 65 who had recovered from COVID-19.

V is TRBV28 and J is TRBJ1-5, with D unresolved. Per germline, CDR1 MDHEN and CDR2 SYDVKM. This CDR3 spans 19 amino acids. Trimming left V 4 bases short and J 1 base short, with 23 bases between. This chain's CDR3 is CASSSELFGEGGSNQPQHF. In DNA form, the CDR3 reads TGTGCCAGCAGTTCGGAATTGTTCGGTGAGGGTGGGAGCAATCAGCCCCAGCATTTT.

V and J are TRBV21-1 and TRBJ2-7; the table's D call, TRBD2, has no DNA check behind it. TRBV21-1 counts as a pseudogene. This CDR3 spans 18 amino acids. CDR3 nucleotides: TGTGCCAGCAGCAACCCGGGACTAGCGGGAGCGGTTGCCTACGAGCAGTACTTC. It specifies CASSNPGLAGAVAYEQYF.

This chain connects TRBV28 to TRBJ1-5; TRBD1 aligns across 10 bases. V trimming: 7 bases; J trimming: 6 bases; junction bases outside the gene matches: 12. The germline V gene has CDR1 MDHEN and CDR2 SYDVKM. CDR3 length: 16 residues. CDR3 residues: CASNLDRGMFGQPQHF. CDR3 sequence (DNA): TGTGCCAGCAACCTGGACAGGGGGATGTTTGGTCAGCCCCAGCATTTT.

This clone appeared a few times. The rearrangement joins TRBV12-3 or TRBV12-4 to TRBJ2-3; D is undetermined. CDR3 length: 12 residues. Trimming left V 3 bases short and J 2 bases short, with 3 bases between. CDR3 DNA: TGTGCCAGCAGTTTCTTCACAGATACGCAGTATTTT. Protein: CASSFFTDTQYF.

The gene calls are TRBV14 and TRBJ2-2; a possible D gene is TRBD1 (5 bases). Trimming stripped 1 base from V and 3 bases from J, with 9 bases between. The CDR3 runs 15 residues. Germline V gene lookup returns CDR1 SGHDN and CDR2 FVKESK. As DNA, the CDR3 is TGTGCCAGCAGCCAAGGGGGCTTCGACACCGGGGAGCTGTTTTTT. Protein: CASSQGGFDTGELFF. The complete variable domain, with remaining parts taken from reference TRBV14 and TRBJ2-2, reads EAGVTQFPSHSVIEKGQTVTLRCDPISGHDNLYWYRRVMGKEIKFLLHFVKESKQDESGMPNNRFLAERTGGTYSTLKVQPAELEDSGVYFCASSQGGFDTGELFFGEGSRLTVL.

The CDR3 reads CASSQFAVNNEQFF. The CDR3 DNA reads as TGTGCCAGCAGCCAATTTGCGGTTAACAATGAGCAGTTCTTC. V and J are TRBV3-1 (or the pseudogene TRBV3-2) and TRBJ2-1, with D uncertain. The CDR3 is 14 residues long. The V end lost 2 bases, the J end lost 5 bases, and 10 bases lay between the germline ends. Germline CDR1 LGHDT, CDR2 YNNKEL (reference sequence).

The V and J genes are TRBV6-4 and TRBJ2-1; 8 bases match TRBD2. In germline, CDR1 is MRHNA, CDR2 SNTAGT. The CDR3 runs 17 residues. V shed 3 bases, J shed 7 bases, and the junction held 14 bases outside the gene matches. DNA for the CDR3: TGTGCCAGCAGTGATTCGGGTTGGGTAGCGGGAAGGAATGAGCAGTTCTTC. Its protein product is CASSDSGWVAGRNEQFF.

The chain is built from TRBV6-2 or TRBV6-3 and TRBJ2-7; tentative D call: TRBD2 (7 bases). The V end lost 6 bases, the J end lost 5 bases, and 26 bases lay between the germline ends. Per germline, CDR1 MNHEY and CDR2 SVGEGT. This CDR3 has 17 residues. The CDR3 nucleotides read TGTGCCAGCAGCAAGGGGGGGCAGGGGTCAGAGACCCACGAGCAGTACTTC. Protein: CASSKGGQGSETHEQYF.

The chain carries TRBV30 and TRBJ2-7, with D perhaps matching TRBD1 (8 bases). Germline CDR1 and CDR2: GTSNPN and SVGIG (reference sequence). Trimming removed 6 bases from V and 1 base from J, with 28 bases in between. The CDR3 has 18 residues. DNA for the CDR3: TGTGCCTGTGTTTCAGGGGGCTTGTGGCGGGGGTTATCCTACGAGCAGTACTTC. It specifies CACVSGGLWRGLSYEQYF.

This clone was counted a single time. This chain joins TRBV9 and TRBJ2-3, with 9 bases lining up with TRBD2. The CDR3 has 16 amino acids. After removal of 3 bases from V and 5 bases from J, the junction contained 10 bases not matched to a gene. Germline CDR1 and CDR2: SGDLS and YYNGEE. The CDR3: CASSAHDSGSEDTQYF. The CDR3 DNA sequence: TGTGCCAGCAGCGCCCACGATAGCGGGAGTGAAGATACGCAGTATTTT.

The J gene is TRBJ1-1, the V gene TRBV29-1, with a weak D call TRBD1 (5 bases). Trimming shortened V by 4 bases and J by 12 bases, and 15 bases separated the two germline ends. The germline CDR1 and CDR2 sequences are SQVTM and ANQGSEA. The CDR3 spans 11 residues. The CDR3 protein is CSVAGGGSTFF. CDR3 in DNA: TGCAGCGTTGCTGGGGGGGGTAGTACTTTCTTT.

The chain joins TRBV7-3 to TRBJ2-7; 7 nucleotides match TRBD2. Germline lookup yields CDR1 SGHTA and CDR2 FQGTGA. The V and J ends lost 3 bases and 2 bases, in that order; junction bases with no gene match: 7. The CDR3 is 15 amino acids. For the CDR3, the DNA is TGTGCCAGCAGCTTGGGCGGGAGCCCCCCCTACGAGCAGTACTTC. Amino acids: CASSLGGSPPYEQYF.

The J gene is TRBJ2-1, the V gene TRBV11-2; 9 nucleotides agree with TRBD2. After removal of 1 base from V and 0 bases from J, the junction contained 10 bases not matched to a gene. Germline CDR1 SGHAT, CDR2 FQNNGV. This CDR3 contains 19 residues. The CDR3 DNA follows: TGTGCCAGCAGCTTAGTCCGGAGACTAGCGGAGAACTCCTACAATGAGCAGTTCTTC. Amino acid sequence: CASSLVRRLAENSYNEQFF.

The J gene is TRBJ2-5, the V gene TRBV6-5; TRBD1 might be the D (8 bases). V was trimmed by 6 bases and J by 4 bases, leaving 15 bases between them. Germline CDR1 and CDR2: MNHEY and SVGAGI. This CDR3 region has 14 residues. This chain's CDR3 is CASRDREGAETQYF. DNA for the CDR3: TGTGCCAGCAGGGACAGGGAGGGGGCAGAGACCCAGTACTTC.

The rearrangement joins TRBV2 to TRBJ2-3; TRBD1 matches at 7 bases. The germline gives CDR1 SNHLY, CDR2 FYNNEI. J was trimmed by 3 bases and V by 7 bases; bases with no gene match: 10. The CDR3 extends over 15 amino acids. The CDR3 region is CASNKQGPVTDTQYF. CDR3 DNA: TGTGCCAGCAATAAACAGGGGCCTGTAACAGATACGCAGTATTTT.

The V call is TRBV4-3, the J call TRBJ1-2, with D hard to call. CDR3 length: 14 amino acids. Deletions cut 1 base from V and 4 bases from J, with 10 bases between. Looked up from germline, CDR1 is LGHNA and CDR2 is YSLEER. The CDR3 sequence is CASSQVGAVYGYTF. The DNA of the CDR3 is TGCGCCAGCAGCCAAGTGGGAGCCGTCTATGGCTACACCTTC.

The chain couples TRBV24-1 to TRBJ1-1; D may be TRBD1 (5 bases). The length of the CDR3 is 12 residues. Trimming pared 9 bases from V and 1 base from J, leaving 8 bases between. The V gene's germline CDR1 is KGHDR and CDR2 SFDVKD. As DNA, the CDR3 is TGTGCCACCTCGGACACGAACACTGAAGCTTTCTTT. Its translation: CATSDTNTEAFF.

The rearrangement links TRBV28 to TRBJ2-7; 8 bases match TRBD1. The CDR3 has 17 amino acids. The V gene end was trimmed by 5 bases and the J gene end by 2 bases; junction bases not matched to a gene: 14. Germline CDR1 is MDHEN and CDR2 is SYDVKM. The CDR3 nucleotides are TGTGCCAGCAGTAAGGCCAGGGGGCAGCTTACTACCTACGAGCAGTACTTC. Amino acid sequence: CASSKARGQLTTYEQYF.

This chain uses TRBV5-4 with TRBJ2-5; D is perhaps TRBD1 (7 bases). The CDR3 consists of 14 residues. Germline CDR1 SGHNT, CDR2 YYREEE (reference sequence). V dropped 4 bases and J dropped 1 base, with 11 bases sitting between them. The CDR3 nucleotides read TGTGCCAGCAGCGCGGGACAGCGCCAAGAGACCCAGTACTTC. Translating it yields CASSAGQRQETQYF.

This chain uses TRBV7-9 with TRBJ2-7; D not resolved. The CDR3 has 13 residues. Germline V gene data show CDR1 as SEHNR and CDR2 as FQNEAQ (reference sequence). V gave up 2 bases and J gave up 2 bases, with 7 bases separating them. The CDR3 protein is CASSLISPYEQYF. The DNA of the CDR3 is TGTGCCAGCAGCTTAATAAGCCCCTACGAGCAGTACTTC.

The chain combines TRBV6-5 with TRBJ2-5; TRBD1 matches at 8 bases. This CDR3 spans 14 amino acids. Trimming at V came to 7 bases and at J to 2 bases, leaving 6 bases not matched to a gene. Germline V CDR1 and CDR2: MNHEY, SVGAGI. In DNA form, the CDR3 reads TGTGCCAGCAAAGACAGGGGACGACAAGAGACCCAGTACTTC. The encoded protein is CASKDRGRQETQYF.

The rearrangement uses TRBV19 and TRBJ2-1, with TRBD2 matching over 12 bases. Germline V gene lookup returns CDR1 LNHDA and CDR2 SQIVND (reference sequence). The CDR3 is 15 amino acids. J gave up 8 bases and V 2 bases, and 4 bases lay outside the gene matches. CDR3 bases: TGTGCCAGTAGTATAAGGACTAGCGGGATGGATGAGCAGTTCTTC. Translating gives CASSIRTSGMDEQFF.

This clone was counted a single time. CDR3 sequence (DNA): TGTGCCAGCAGCCAAGATAGCCGGAAGAATTCACCCCTCCACTTT. It translates to CASSQDSRKNSPLHF. The rearrangement joins TRBV3-1 (or the pseudogene TRBV3-2) to TRBJ1-6, with D unresolved. V dropped 0 bases and J dropped 7 bases, with 10 bases sitting between them. The CDR3 contains 15 residues. Germline lookup yields CDR1 LGHDT and CDR2 YNNKEL (reference sequence).

The CDR3 nucleotides are TGTGCCAGCAGACCCCCCCGGGGGGACTATGGCTACACCTTC. The encoded protein is CASRPPRGDYGYTF. This chain connects TRBV28 to TRBJ1-2; perhaps TRBD1 as D (5 bases). This CDR3 contains 14 residues. The V gene's germline CDR1 is MDHEN and CDR2 SYDVKM. V was cut by 6 bases and J by 3 bases, with 14 bases left in between.

The rearrangement uses TRBV19 and TRBJ1-2, with no clear D. Per germline, CDR1 LNHDA and CDR2 SQIVND (reference sequence). V lost 5 bases to trimming and J lost 8 bases, with 15 bases between them. CDR3 length: 13 amino acids. This chain's CDR3 is CASSLPGILGYTF. In nucleotides, the CDR3 is TGTGCCAGTAGTCTCCCGGGGATTCTGGGCTACACCTTC.

This rearrangement joins TRBV28 to TRBJ1-4; D may be TRBD1 (5 bases). This CDR3 has 17 amino acids. The V gene lost 5 bases and the J gene lost 5 bases, with 21 bases spanning the gap. CDR1 and CDR2 from the germline V gene are MDHEN and SYDVKM. CDR3 bases: TGTGCCAGCAGTCCCCCCCTATACAGGAGATCGAATGAAAAACTGTTTTTT. It codes for CASSPPLYRRSNEKLFF.

A note on this clone: Other DNA sequences in this specimen translate into the identical CDR3. The gene calls are TRBV9 and TRBJ2-3, with 11 positions matching TRBD2. J gave up 0 bases and V 4 bases, and 4 bases lay outside the gene matches. The CDR3 spans 16 residues. Germline V gene data show CDR1 as SGDLS and CDR2 as YYNGEE. This chain's CDR3 is CASSPRTSGSTDTQYF. In DNA form, the CDR3 reads TGTGCCAGCAGCCCGAGGACTAGCGGGAGCACAGATACGCAGTATTTT.

The chain recombines TRBV5-6 with TRBJ2-3; 8 bases are shared with TRBD1. Germline assignment: CDR1 SGHDT and CDR2 YYEEEE. The CDR3 has 14 amino acids. The V gene end was trimmed by 3 bases and the J gene end by 0 bases; junction bases not matched to a gene: 0. CDR3 region: CASSWDRSTDTQYF. Here the CDR3 DNA reads TGTGCCAGCAGCTGGGACAGGAGCACAGATACGCAGTATTTT.

A word on this clone: No DNA is shown, since the ends of the CDR3 on it are uncertain; the CDR3 is the one TCRdb lists. The V call is TRBV6-6, the J call TRBJ2-7; the table assigns TRBD1, which was not confirmed against the DNA. The germline V gene encodes CDR1 MNHNY and CDR2 SVGAGI (reference sequence). The CDR3 totals 15 residues, both ends included. Here the CDR3 reads CASSSSGQGAGEQYF.

The chain combines TRBV6-5 with TRBJ2-7, with 8 bases that match TRBD1. Trimming at V came to 7 bases and at J to 0 bases, leaving 5 bases not matched to a gene. The CDR3 is 14 residues long. Per germline, CDR1 MNHEY and CDR2 SVGAGI. CDR3: CASTRDRLSYEQYF. CDR3 coding DNA: TGTGCCAGCACCCGGGACAGGCTCTCCTACGAGCAGTACTTC.